The clone carrying this T cell receptor beta chain was seen ten or more times. Its antigen is still unknown. Alongside blood RNA obtained from unsorted whole blood, germline DNA was also extracted. Peripheral blood, four milliliters, was collected prior to surgery. Total RNA (roughly 540 ng) served as template for TCR beta cDNA synthesis primed by a constant-region primer. ARM-PCR, slightly modified, supplied the TCR beta libraries through three nested multiplex PCR rounds. In TCRdb, the multiplex PCR reads were re-called with MiXCR into one record per CDR3 protein. The sample lists 310,000 or so distinct CDR3 sequences; about three fifths were seen once. This record comes from a study of tumor-infiltrating lymphocytes in primary liver carcinoma. Turning to the study itself: Each of the growths was stage T1-T3 N0M0, extending roughly 4.2 to 11 cm across. Study conclusions and caveats: Owing to bulk unsorted samples, no comparison was made between CD4+ and CD8+ repertoires.

The sequence came from a woman aged 30 to 39 with primary liver carcinoma and hepatitis B virus infection. Input material: peripheral blood.

CDR3 sequence reads: CASSLGGRAFDTQYF. The CDR3 DNA follows: TGTGCCAGCAGCTTAGGTGGGAGGGCTTTCGATACGCAGTATTTT. This rearrangement joins TRBV11-2 to TRBJ2-3, with 7 positions matching TRBD2. This CDR3 has 15 amino acids. Unmatched junction bases numbered 7, after V lost 1 base and J lost 6 bases. The germline V gene has CDR1 SGHAT and CDR2 FQNNGV.